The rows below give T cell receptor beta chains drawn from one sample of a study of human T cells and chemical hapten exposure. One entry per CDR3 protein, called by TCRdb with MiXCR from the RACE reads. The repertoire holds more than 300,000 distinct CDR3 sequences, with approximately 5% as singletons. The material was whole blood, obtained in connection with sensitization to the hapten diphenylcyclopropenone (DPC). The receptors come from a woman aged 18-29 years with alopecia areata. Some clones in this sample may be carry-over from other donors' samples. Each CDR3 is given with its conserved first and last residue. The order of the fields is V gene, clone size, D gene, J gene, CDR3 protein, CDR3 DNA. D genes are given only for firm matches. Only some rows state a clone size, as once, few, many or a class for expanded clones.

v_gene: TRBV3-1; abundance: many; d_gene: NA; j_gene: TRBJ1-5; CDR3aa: CASSQEGEPQHF; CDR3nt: TGTGCCAGCAGCCAAGAGGGGGAGCCCCAGCATTTT
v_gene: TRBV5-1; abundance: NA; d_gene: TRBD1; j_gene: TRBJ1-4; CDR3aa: CASRMTGQANEKLFF; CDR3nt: TGCGCCAGCAGAATGACGGGACAGGCTAATGAAAAACTGTTTTTT
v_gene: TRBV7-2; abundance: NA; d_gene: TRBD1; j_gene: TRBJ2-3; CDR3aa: CASSSRQGAGADTQYF; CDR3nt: TGTGCCAGCAGCTCCCGACAGGGGGCGGGAGCAGATACGCAGTATTTT
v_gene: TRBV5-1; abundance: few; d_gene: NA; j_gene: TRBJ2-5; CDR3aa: CASSLGPVGNLETQYF; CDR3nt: TGCGCCAGCAGCTTGGGACCGGTTGGAAATTTAGAGACCCAGTACTTC
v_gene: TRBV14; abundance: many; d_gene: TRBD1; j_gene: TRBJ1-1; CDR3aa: CASARGQTEAFF; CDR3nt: TGTGCCAGCGCCAGGGGGCAAACTGAAGCTTTCTTT
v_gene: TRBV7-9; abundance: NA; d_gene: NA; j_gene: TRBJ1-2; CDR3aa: CASSPDDVDGYTF; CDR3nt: TGTGCCAGCAGCCCCGACGATGTAGATGGCTACACCTTC
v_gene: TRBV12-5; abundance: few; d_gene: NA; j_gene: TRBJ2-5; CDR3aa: CASGLVIGSVGETQYF; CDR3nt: TGTGCTAGTGGTTTGGTAATAGGATCGGTCGGGGAGACCCAGTACTTC
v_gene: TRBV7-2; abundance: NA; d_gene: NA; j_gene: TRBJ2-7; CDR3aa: CASSLAGIQGAEQYF; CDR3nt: TGTGCCAGCAGCTTAGCAGGGATTCAGGGTGCCGAGCAGTACTTC
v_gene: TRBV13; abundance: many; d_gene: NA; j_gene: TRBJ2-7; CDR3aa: CASSWGSGYEQYF; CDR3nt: TGTGCCAGCAGCTGGGGCTCGGGCTACGAGCAGTACTTC
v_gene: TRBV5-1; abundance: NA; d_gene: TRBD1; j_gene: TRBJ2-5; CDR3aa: CASSRGDREETQYF; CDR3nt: TGCGCCAGCAGCCGGGGGGACAGGGAAGAGACCCAGTACTTC
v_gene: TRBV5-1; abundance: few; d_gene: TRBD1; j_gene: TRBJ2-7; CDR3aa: CASSLGNRGVPEQYF; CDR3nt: TGCGCCAGCAGCTTGGGAAACAGGGGAGTACCCGAGCAGTACTTC
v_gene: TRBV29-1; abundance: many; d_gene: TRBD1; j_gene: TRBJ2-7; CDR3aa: CSVDGTGGEQYF; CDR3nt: TGCAGCGTTGACGGGACAGGGGGCGAGCAGTACTTC
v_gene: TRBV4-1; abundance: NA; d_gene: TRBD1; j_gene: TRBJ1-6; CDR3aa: CASSQRGTGESNSPLHF; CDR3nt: TGCGCCAGCAGCCAGCGTGGGACAGGGGAAAGCAATTCACCCCTCCACTTT